This T cell receptor (beta chain) was documented in a study of lymphopenia after photon versus proton radiotherapy. Study conclusions and caveats: Relative stability marked proton patients; photon patients lost diversity and naive cells. After the lymphocyte nadir, photon-treated repertoires showed oligoclonal expansion, especially of CD8+ Temra cells.

Notes on this clone: Antigen unknown.

The CDR3 runs to 14 residues. The germline V gene encodes CDR1 SQVTM and CDR2 ANQGSEA. Clones were sequenced by immunoSEQ multiplex PCR, and TCRdb holds only the in-frame ones, with some missing. This table has around 17,000 clones, around 80% appearing once. The V and J genes are TRBV29-1 and TRBJ1-1; 8 bases agree with TRBD1. This TCR was recovered from a man aged 70-80 years with pancreatic cancer. The material was peripheral blood, obtained from a patient treated with proton-based radiotherapy. The CDR3 sequence: CSTSQGGGNTEAFF. Written as DNA, the CDR3 is TGCAGTACCTCACAGGGGGGTGGTAATACTGAAGCTTTCTTT.